This passage covers 24 T cell receptor beta chains from one sample sequenced in a study of T-cell memory formation after mild COVID-19 (dated by TCRdb to the early 2020s). To prepare the library, 5' RACE was applied. Data came from an Illumina NovaSeq 6000. TCRdb reanalyzed the raw reads on its own, using fastp at Q25 for trimming and MiXCR for clone calling, and kept in-frame beta chains. Rows are unified per CDR3 protein, each entry keeping the most common DNA and genes. This sample gives roughly 400,000 distinct CDR3 sequences in total; 24% of them show up just once. Roughly 8.9% of the sample rests with the top ten. Specimen: PBMCs or a T cell subset sorted from them (not recorded which). The receptors originated from an adult woman who had mild COVID-19 (a few samples of this study predate the infection). The sample titles of this study are shuffled in the database, so cell type and time point are left out; the donor was told from shared clones.

The genes are TRBV5-1 and TRBJ2-7; TRBD2 matches at 13 bases. The V and J ends lost 2 bases and 3 bases, in that order; junction bases with no gene match: 11. The CDR3 sequence is 18 residues long. Germline CDR1 SGHRS, CDR2 YFSETQ. The DNA for the CDR3 is TGCGCCAGCAGCTTCAAGACTAGCGGGGGGAAGACGAACTACGAGCAGTACTTC. It encodes CASSFKTSGGKTNYEQYF.

This clonotype has a handful of counts. The genes are TRBV6-1 and TRBJ2-7; 9 positions agree with TRBD2. Germline values: CDR1 MNHNS, CDR2 SASEGT. The V segment lost 7 bases and the J segment 5 bases; nucleotides outside the gene matches: 3. The CDR3 is made up of 12 amino acids. CDR3 residues: CASTSGVDEQYF. In nucleotides, the CDR3 is TGTGCCAGCACTAGCGGGGTCGACGAGCAGTACTTC.

This clonotype was counted between two and nine times. This chain links TRBV19 with TRBJ2-3, with 9 bases identical to TRBD2. Germline CDR1 LNHDA, CDR2 SQIVND (reference sequence). The CDR3 spans 17 residues. V was pared by 3 bases and J by 4 bases, with 11 bases of the junction left unmatched. The CDR3 loop reads CASSINRLAGKSDTQYF. The CDR3 DNA sequence: TGTGCCAGTAGTATTAACCGGCTAGCGGGAAAATCAGATACGCAGTATTTT.

The sample holds a few counts of this clonotype. The rearrangement joins TRBV12-3 or TRBV12-4 to TRBJ1-2; D call uncertain. CDR3 length equals 17 residues. V was shortened by 6 bases and J by 6 bases, with 26 bases between the two germline ends. As DNA, the CDR3 is TGTGCCAGCAGCACTTTCGTTAGATCGGACCCTTCTGATGGCTACACCTTC. Encoded protein: CASSTFVRSDPSDGYTF.

A few counts support this clonotype. V and J are TRBV4-3 and TRBJ2-1, with 7 bases aligning to TRBD2. Looked up from germline, CDR1 is LGHNA and CDR2 is YSLEER. The CDR3 has 13 residues. V lost 4 bases to trimming and J lost 8 bases; unmatched junction nucleotides: 5. The DNA of the CDR3 is TGCGCCAGCAGCCCGGGACTACACCATGAGCAGTTCTTC. Protein sequence: CASSPGLHHEQFF.

This clonotype was observed a handful of times. V gene TRBV20-1 combines with J gene TRBJ2-7; TRBD2 is a possible D gene (5 bases). CDR3 length: 12 residues. Germline V CDR1 and CDR2: DFQATT, SNEGSKA (reference sequence). Trimming pared 3 bases from V and 2 bases from J, leaving 8 bases between. CDR3 sequence: CSASPGAYEQYF. CDR3 bases: TGCAGTGCTAGTCCCGGGGCCTACGAGCAGTACTTC.

The chain has TRBV5-5 and TRBJ2-7; TRBD1 matches 9 bases. Germline V gene sequence: CDR1 SGHKS, CDR2 YYEKEE (reference sequence). V lost 1 base, J lost 5 bases, and 19 bases stayed unmatched. The CDR3 sequence is 19 residues long. In DNA form, the CDR3 reads TGTGCCAGCAGCTTGATTTTTGGGACAGGGCCCGCGAAGGGGGACGAGCAGTACTTC. Its translation: CASSLIFGTGPAKGDEQYF.

The chain combines TRBV12-3 or TRBV12-4 with TRBJ2-1, with 8 bases aligning to TRBD2. J lost 6 bases, V lost 6 bases, and 10 bases had no gene match. There are 15 residues in the CDR3. This CDR3 reads CASSTGTRTSNEQFF. CDR3 nucleotides: TGTGCCAGCAGCACCGGGACTAGAACTTCCAATGAGCAGTTCTTC.

This chain connects TRBV4-2 to TRBJ2-5; 10 nucleotides agree with TRBD1. The V gene end was trimmed by 7 bases and the J gene end by 5 bases; junction bases not matched to a gene: 16. CDR1 and CDR2 (germline): LGHNA, YNFKEQ. The CDR3 runs to 17 residues. In nucleotides, the CDR3 is TGTGCCAGCACGGTGGAATTGGGACAGGGGAATTTCGAGACCCAGTACTTC. Protein: CASTVELGQGNFETQYF.

Written as DNA, the CDR3 is TGTGCCAGCAGCTTAGACGATAACACTGAAGCTTTCTTT. Its translation is CASSLDDNTEAFF. The chain recombines TRBV7-9 with TRBJ1-1; D call uncertain. Trimming pared 1 base from V and 2 bases from J, leaving 5 bases between. Per germline, CDR1 SEHNR and CDR2 FQNEAQ (reference sequence). The length of the CDR3 is 13 residues.

This sequence joins TRBV5-5 and TRBJ2-7; no firm D call. The germline V gene encodes CDR1 SGHKS and CDR2 YYEKEE (reference sequence). The germline V and J ends were trimmed by 3 bases and 5 bases, with 12 bases remaining between them. The CDR3 totals 13 residues. CDR3 protein: CASSSRSKDEQYF. The CDR3 coding sequence is TGTGCCAGCAGCTCACGGAGCAAAGACGAGCAGTACTTC.

This clonotype occurred a few times. The rearrangement joins TRBV12-3 or TRBV12-4 to TRBJ2-1, with 10 bases aligning to TRBD2. This CDR3 is built from 15 residues. The V and J ends lost 5 bases and 5 bases, in that order; junction bases with no gene match: 6. CDR3 in amino acids: CASSPRTSGDNEQFF. CDR3 coding DNA: TGTGCCAGCAGTCCGAGGACTAGCGGAGACAATGAGCAGTTCTTC.

This clonotype was found a few times. The V call is TRBV6-2 or TRBV6-3, the J call TRBJ2-1; D uncertain. The V end was cut by 5 bases, the J end by 5 bases, with 25 bases between. Germline V CDR1 and CDR2: MNHEY, SVGEGT. CDR3 length equals 18 residues. The CDR3 is CASSTRPLVRLTHNEQFF. CDR3 sequence (DNA): TGTGCCAGCAGTACACGCCCGTTGGTCCGCCTGACTCACAATGAGCAGTTCTTC.

This clonotype was detected only a few times. This chain links TRBV19 with TRBJ1-4; 7 nucleotides align to TRBD1. V lost 7 bases and J lost 4; bases outside the gene matches: 6. Germline-derived CDR1 and CDR2 are LNHDA and SQIVND (reference sequence). This CDR3 has 14 residues. The CDR3, as DNA: TGTGCCAGTAAATCGGACAGGCTTAATGAAAAACTGTTTTTT. Amino acids: CASKSDRLNEKLFF. Full variable domain (missing parts from reference TRBV19 and TRBJ1-4): DGGITQSPKYLFRKEGQNVTLSCEQNLNHDAMYWYRQDPGQGLRLIYYSQIVNDFQKGDIAEGYSVSREKKESFPLTVTSAQKNPTAFYLCASKSDRLNEKLFFGSGTQLSVL.

This clonotype occurred a few times. V usage is TRBV6-5 and J usage is TRBJ2-3; D gene uncertain. Germline-derived CDR1 and CDR2 are MNHEY and SVGAGI. V gave up 2 bases and J gave up 5 bases, with 8 bases separating them. The CDR3 is made up of 13 amino acids. The CDR3 loop reads CASSYGVGDTQYF. In DNA, the CDR3 is TGTGCCAGCAGTTACGGAGTCGGAGATACGCAGTATTTT.

The chain is built from TRBV6-1 and TRBJ1-1, with 8 bases identical to TRBD1. There are 14 residues in the CDR3. Germline-derived CDR1 and CDR2 are MNHNS and SASEGT. After removal of 11 bases from V and 0 bases from J, the junction contained 8 bases not matched to a gene. DNA for the CDR3: TGTGCCGTCAGGGGGCAAACGCTGAACACTGAAGCTTTCTTT. Protein: CAVRGQTLNTEAFF.

The J gene is TRBJ2-3, the V gene TRBV20-1; 8 nucleotides agree with TRBD2. This CDR3 has 12 amino acids. V dropped 7 bases and J dropped 1; count of bases not matched to a gene: 1. Germline V CDR1 and CDR2: DFQATT, SNEGSKA (reference sequence). CDR3 coding DNA: TGCAGTGGGCGGGGGGGCACAGATACGCAGTATTTT. It specifies CSGRGGTDTQYF.

A few counts support this clonotype. V gene TRBV7-2 combines with J gene TRBJ1-6; 8 positions agree with TRBD1. With 1 base clipped from V and 8 bases from J, the junction kept 7 bases outside the gene matches. The CDR3 contains 16 residues. Germline CDR1 is SGHTA and CDR2 is FQGNSA. CDR3 sequence reads: CASSLGADRVDSPLHF. CDR3 bases: TGTGCCAGCAGCTTAGGGGCGGACAGGGTAGATTCACCCCTCCACTTT.

This clonotype showed up just a few times. The rearrangement links TRBV29-1 to TRBJ2-7; 9 bases agree with TRBD1. The CDR3 consists of 14 residues. V shed 4 bases, J shed 4 bases, and the junction held 8 bases outside the gene matches. Germline CDR1 SQVTM, CDR2 ANQGSEA. CDR3 residues: CSVAPGQGRYEQYF. CDR3 DNA sequence: TGCAGCGTTGCCCCGGGACAGGGTCGGTACGAGCAGTACTTC.

This clonotype was counted many times. The chain employs TRBV28 and TRBJ1-5; D remains unclear. The CDR3 covers 16 residues. Germline-derived CDR1 and CDR2 are MDHEN and SYDVKM. Trimming cost V 4 bases and J 2 bases, with 15 bases left between them. CDR3 nucleotide sequence: TGTGCCAGCAGTTCGGAGGGAGACTATCGCAATCAGCCCCAGCATTTT. This encodes CASSSEGDYRNQPQHF.

This chain uses TRBV7-2 with TRBJ2-5, with D possibly matching TRBD2 (6 bases). Trimming left V 0 bases short and J 0 bases short, with 8 bases between. The CDR3 runs to 15 residues. The V gene's germline CDR1 is SGHTA and CDR2 FQGNSA. The CDR3 DNA sequence: TGTGCCAGCAGCTTAGCCCGGGACTACCAAGAGACCCAGTACTTC. Amino acids: CASSLARDYQETQYF. The full variable domain, its missing parts supplied by reference TRBV7-2 and TRBJ2-5, is GAGVSQSPSNKVTEKGKDVELRCDPISGHTALYWYRQSLGQGLEFLIYFQGNSAPDKSGLPSDRFSAERTGGSVSTLTIQRTQQEDSAVYLCASSLARDYQETQYFGPGTRLLVL.

This clonotype showed up just a few times. CDR3 DNA: TGTGCTAGTCAACCACAGGGGGCTCGGAACAATGAGCAGTTCTTC. Translating it yields CASQPQGARNNEQFF. The V gene is TRBV12-5, the J gene TRBJ2-1; TRBD1 matches at 9 bases. The junction had 10 bases not matched to a gene; V was cut back by 8 bases and J by 5 bases. Germline assignment: CDR1 LGHNT and CDR2 FRNRAP. The CDR3 contains 15 residues.

V and J are TRBV7-9 and TRBJ2-3; D is undetermined. The germline V gene has CDR1 SEHNR and CDR2 FQNEAQ (reference sequence). V dropped 5 bases and J dropped 2 bases, with 14 bases sitting between them. This CDR3 comprises 15 residues. CDR3 nucleotide sequence: TGTGCCAGCAGCCTCAGATCCGGGCCCACAGATACGCAGTATTTT. Translation gives CASSLRSGPTDTQYF.

V gene TRBV4-1 combines with J gene TRBJ2-1; 13 bases align to TRBD2. There are 16 residues in the CDR3. After removal of 1 base from V and 9 bases from J, the junction contained 6 bases not matched to a gene. The germline V gene encodes CDR1 MGHRA and CDR2 YSYEKL. The CDR3 bases are TGCGCCAGCAGCCAAGGTACTAGCGGGGGGGCCCTTGAGCAGTTCTTC. This sequence encodes CASSQGTSGGALEQFF.